This T cell receptor (beta chain) derives from a study of OX40 agonist ivuxolimab in advanced cancers. The repertoire was sequenced with immunoSEQ multiplex PCR; TCRdb's copy has only in-frame clones and lacks some. The table records some 70,000 clones, nearly 90% of them present only once. The CDR3 sequence is 13 residues long. In germline, CDR1 is SGHTA, CDR2 FQGNSA. V dropped 3 bases and J dropped 4 bases, with 4 bases sitting between them. Study-level points and caveats: Expanded clones tended on average to be more numerous among CD8+ T cells than CD4+.

For this clone: Its antigen remains unknown.

The TCR was taken from an adult with an advanced solid tumor such as melanoma, head and neck, liver or kidney cancer. The gene calls are TRBV7-2 and TRBJ1-6, with D unclear. The sample here was CD4+ or CD8+ T cells sorted from blood, taken in a trial of the OX40 agonist ivuxolimab. The CDR3 sequence is CASSFQYNSPLHF. The CDR3 DNA reads as TGTGCCAGCAGCTTCCAGTATAATTCACCCCTCCACTTT.